Listed here are 16 T cell receptor beta chains from one sample, sequenced in a study of glioma-infiltrating T cells. TCR alpha and beta CDR3 regions were amplified from RNA using iRepertoire nested multiplex PCR. In TCRdb, the multiplex PCR reads were re-called with MiXCR into one record per CDR3 protein. The table shows about 130,000 distinct CDR3 sequences, with about 25% occurring only once. Material: glioma tissue, nonneoplastic brain tissue, or PBMCs (not recorded which). The receptors derive from a human donor with low-grade glioma or glioblastoma, undergoing nonglioma brain surgery, or in good health (not recorded which).

This clonotype was seen a few times. The chain's CDR3 is CASPPTHGQGDNEQFF. DNA for the CDR3: TGTGCCAGCCCTCCTACCCACGGACAGGGAGACAATGAGCAGTTCTTC. This chain connects TRBV6-1 to TRBJ2-1; 8 bases match TRBD1. Germline CDR1 and CDR2: MNHNS and SASEGT. The CDR3 has 16 amino acids. The V segment lost 8 bases and the J segment 5 bases; nucleotides outside the gene matches: 14.

The genes are TRBV7-3 and TRBJ2-3; D could derive from TRBD1 or TRBD2 (6 bases each). Trimming removed 3 bases at V and 4 bases at J, with 17 bases between. Germline CDR1 reads SGHTA; CDR2 reads FQGTGA. The CDR3 is 16 residues long. The CDR3 DNA follows: TGTGCCAGCAGCTTGGCCGGGGGCCGATATTCAGATACGCAGTATTTT. It specifies CASSLAGGRYSDTQYF.

There are many counts of this clonotype. The rearrangement links TRBV20-1 to TRBJ2-3; the match to TRBD2 covers 8 bases. The ends lost 6 bases at V and 3 bases at J; junction bases unmatched: 14. CDR3 size: 16 residues. From germline, CDR1 is DFQATT and CDR2 SNEGSKA (reference sequence). The CDR3 nucleotides are TGCAGTGCAGTCTTATTACGGGGGGGCCGGACAGATACGCAGTATTTT. Translating gives CSAVLLRGGRTDTQYF.

With respect to this clonotype: One junction end disagrees with the germline gene, perhaps due to a read error. The rearrangement joins TRBV18 to TRBJ1-1; 10 bases fit TRBD1. The CDR3 spans 14 residues. Per the germline V gene, CDR1 is KGHSH and CDR2 is LQKENI. For the CDR3, the DNA is TGTGCCAGCTCAGGGACAGGGGTGAACACTGGAGCTTTCTTT. Protein sequence: CASSGTGVNTGAFF.

This clonotype was observed a few times. The chain employs TRBV12-3 or TRBV12-4 and TRBJ1-5, with D unresolved. V was pared by 2 bases and J by 2 bases, with 10 bases between. CDR3 length equals 15 residues. The CDR3 DNA reads TGTGCCAGCAGTTTATACCTCGGCGGCAATCAGCCCCAGCATTTT. Translated, it gives CASSLYLGGNQPQHF.

The chain carries TRBV15 and TRBJ1-2, with D unresolved. Germline V CDR1 and CDR2: LNHNV, YYDKDF (reference sequence). This CDR3 is built from 15 residues. Deletions cut 2 bases from V and 3 bases from J, with 13 bases between. The CDR3 coding sequence is TGTGCCACCAGCAGAAGACCCGGGAAGGACTATGGCTACACCTTC. As protein: CATSRRPGKDYGYTF.

A remark on this clonotype: A much larger clone sits a single nucleotide away, making a read error possible. The V and J genes are TRBV6-1 and TRBJ2-1; TRBD2 matches at 14 bases. Germline assignment: CDR1 MNHNS and CDR2 SASEGT. This CDR3 has 17 amino acids. CDR3 protein: CTSSPWTSGGPYNEQFF. As DNA, the CDR3 is TGTACCAGCAGTCCGTGGACTAGCGGGGGGCCCTACAATGAGCAGTTCTTC.

The chain combines TRBV6-1 with TRBJ2-2, with a tentative D call TRBD1 (5 bases). The CDR3 spans 15 residues. V lost 6 bases, J lost 7 bases, and 18 bases lay in between. Germline V CDR1 and CDR2: MNHNS, SASEGT. The CDR3 nucleotides are TGTGCCAGCAGCCCTTCAGGGTCCAGCTACGGGGAGCTGTTTTTT. Translating gives CASSPSGSSYGELFF.

In its sample, this clonotype was seen many times. The rearrangement joins TRBV12-3 or TRBV12-4 to TRBJ1-5, with TRBD1 matching 9 bases. V shed 6 bases and J 5 bases; nucleotides not matched to a gene: 5. The CDR3 spans 14 residues. The CDR3 DNA sequence: TGTGCCAGCAGCCCGGGGACAGGGCATCAGCCCCAGCATTTT. Translating gives CASSPGTGHQPQHF.

In its sample, this clonotype was seen a few times. The chain combines TRBV20-1 with TRBJ2-3, with 7 bases identical to TRBD2. The ends lost 1 base at V and 0 bases at J; junction bases unmatched: 7. The CDR3 loop spans 16 amino acids. CDR1 is DFQATT and CDR2 is SNEGSKA in the germline V gene (reference sequence). This CDR3 reads CSARAASGPSTDTQYF. In DNA, the CDR3 is TGCAGTGCTAGAGCGGCTAGCGGTCCTAGCACAGATACGCAGTATTTT.

This clonotype was picked up a small number of times. The chain has TRBV3-1 and TRBJ1-5, with TRBD1 matching over 8 bases. The CDR3 contains 14 residues. From germline, CDR1 is LGHDT and CDR2 YNNKEL (reference sequence). Losses at the gene ends were 0 bases for V and 9 bases for J; bases not matched to a gene: 4. This CDR3 reads CASSQEGTGMPQHF. The CDR3 DNA reads TGTGCCAGCAGCCAAGAAGGGACAGGAATGCCCCAGCATTTT.

To note about this clonotype: Possible read error: a much larger clone is one base away. The gene calls are TRBV27 and TRBJ1-5, with D unresolved. CDR3 length: 13 residues. Germline CDR1 MNHEY, CDR2 SMNVEV (reference sequence). The chain's CDR3 is CASGLLANQPQHF. The DNA for the CDR3 is TGTGCCAGCGGTTTACTCGCAAATCAGCCCCAGCATTTT.

This clonotype was counted many times. The gene calls are TRBV6-1 and TRBJ1-1; 8 bases agree with TRBD1. In germline, CDR1 is MNHNS, CDR2 SASEGT. The ends lost 8 bases at V and 5 bases at J; junction bases unmatched: 10. The CDR3 length is 14 residues. CDR3 in amino acids: CASVGTGDVTEAFF. The CDR3 DNA sequence: TGTGCCAGCGTGGGGACAGGAGATGTAACTGAAGCTTTCTTT.

The sample holds many counts of this clonotype. The chain recombines TRBV6-6 with TRBJ1-5; possibly TRBD1 for D (6 bases). The CDR3 is 14 residues long. V gave up 2 bases and J gave up 4 bases, with 9 bases separating them. From germline, CDR1 is MNHNY and CDR2 SVGAGI (reference sequence). CDR3 protein: CASSYTGSNQPQHF. In DNA form, the CDR3 reads TGTGCCAGCAGTTACACAGGGTCGAATCAGCCCCAGCATTTT.

The chain uses TRBV12-3 or TRBV12-4 and TRBJ1-1; possible D gene TRBD1, 6 bases. The CDR3 has 16 amino acids. V gave up 6 bases and J gave up 0 bases, with 17 bases separating them. Here the CDR3 reads CASSFPEGQLNTEAFF. In nucleotides, the CDR3 is TGTGCCAGCAGCTTCCCAGAGGGACAACTGAACACTGAAGCTTTCTTT.

This clonotype was seen more than once but under ten times. This chain joins TRBV4-1 and TRBJ2-7, with D uncertain. CDR3 length equals 14 residues. Trimming cost V 2 bases and J 6 bases, with 14 bases left between them. Germline loops: CDR1 MGHRA, CDR2 YSYEKL. The CDR3 sequence: CASSQRFASSEQYV. CDR3 coding DNA: TGCGCCAGCAGCCAACGATTCGCCTCCAGCGAGCAGTACGTC.